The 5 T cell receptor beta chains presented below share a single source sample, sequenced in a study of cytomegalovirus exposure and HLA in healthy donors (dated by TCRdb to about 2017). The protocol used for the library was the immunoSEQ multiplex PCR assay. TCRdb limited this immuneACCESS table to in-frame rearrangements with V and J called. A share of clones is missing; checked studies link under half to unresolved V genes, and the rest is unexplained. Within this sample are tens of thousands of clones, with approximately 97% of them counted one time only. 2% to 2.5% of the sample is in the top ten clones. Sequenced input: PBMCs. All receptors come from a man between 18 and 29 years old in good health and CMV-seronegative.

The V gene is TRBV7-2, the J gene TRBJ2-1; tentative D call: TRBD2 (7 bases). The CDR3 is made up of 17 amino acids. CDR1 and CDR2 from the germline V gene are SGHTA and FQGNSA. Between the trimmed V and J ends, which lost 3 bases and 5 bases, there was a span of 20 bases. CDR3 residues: CASSFRGAGVINNEQFF. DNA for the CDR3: TGTGCCAGCAGCTTCCGGGGGGCGGGTGTGATAAACAATGAGCAGTTCTTC.

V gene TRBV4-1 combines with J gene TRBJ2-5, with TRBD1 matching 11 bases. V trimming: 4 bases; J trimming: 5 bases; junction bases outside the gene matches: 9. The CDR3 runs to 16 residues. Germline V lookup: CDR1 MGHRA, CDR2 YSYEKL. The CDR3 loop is CASSRGGQGVGETQYF. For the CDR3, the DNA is TGCGCCAGCAGCCGAGGGGGACAGGGGGTTGGTGAGACCCAGTACTTC.

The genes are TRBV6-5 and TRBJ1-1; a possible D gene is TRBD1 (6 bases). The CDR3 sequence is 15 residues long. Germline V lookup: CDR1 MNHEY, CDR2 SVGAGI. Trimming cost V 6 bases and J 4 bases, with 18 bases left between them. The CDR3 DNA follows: TGTGCCAGCAGCCGACAGGTTGAGGTCGGCACTGAAGCTTTCTTT. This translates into CASSRQVEVGTEAFF.

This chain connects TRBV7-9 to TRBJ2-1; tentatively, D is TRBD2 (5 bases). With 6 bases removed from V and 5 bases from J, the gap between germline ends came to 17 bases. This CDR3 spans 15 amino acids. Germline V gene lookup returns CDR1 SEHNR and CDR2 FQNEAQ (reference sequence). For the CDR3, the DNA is TGTGCCAGCAGGCCCGGGATTTTGATCGACAATGAGCAGTTCTTC. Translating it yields CASRPGILIDNEQFF.

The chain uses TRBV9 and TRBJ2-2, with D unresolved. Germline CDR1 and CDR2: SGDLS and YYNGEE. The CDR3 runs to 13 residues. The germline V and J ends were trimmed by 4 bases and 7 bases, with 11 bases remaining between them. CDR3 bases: TGTGCCAGCAGCTTCCGATCGGGCGGGGAGCTGTTTTTT. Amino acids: CASSFRSGGELFF.